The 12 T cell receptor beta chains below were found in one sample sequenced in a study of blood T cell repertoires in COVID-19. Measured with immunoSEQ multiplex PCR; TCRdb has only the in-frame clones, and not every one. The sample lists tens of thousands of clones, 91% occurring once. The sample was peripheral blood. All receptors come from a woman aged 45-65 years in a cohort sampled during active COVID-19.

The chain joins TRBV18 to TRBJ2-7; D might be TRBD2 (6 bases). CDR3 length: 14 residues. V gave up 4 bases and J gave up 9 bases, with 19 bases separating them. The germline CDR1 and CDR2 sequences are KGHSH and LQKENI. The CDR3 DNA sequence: TGTGCCAGCTCACTCGAGTCGGGGGTGGATGGGCAGTACTTC. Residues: CASSLESGVDGQYF.

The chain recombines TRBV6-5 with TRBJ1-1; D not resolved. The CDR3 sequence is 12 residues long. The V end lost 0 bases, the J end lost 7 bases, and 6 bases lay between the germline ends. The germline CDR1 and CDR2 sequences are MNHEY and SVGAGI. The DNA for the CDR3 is TGTGCCAGCAGTTACTCACGGGGTGAAGCTTTCTTT. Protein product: CASSYSRGEAFF.

CDR3 region: CASSPRTGAADIQYF. Here the CDR3 DNA reads TGCGCCAGCAGCCCGAGGACAGGGGCAGCGGACATTCAGTACTTC. The V and J genes are TRBV4-1 and TRBJ2-4; 9 nucleotides line up with TRBD1. Germline V gene sequence: CDR1 MGHRA, CDR2 YSYEKL. Germline trimming cut 4 bases from V and 8 bases from J; bases unmatched to any gene: 9. The CDR3 length is 15 residues.

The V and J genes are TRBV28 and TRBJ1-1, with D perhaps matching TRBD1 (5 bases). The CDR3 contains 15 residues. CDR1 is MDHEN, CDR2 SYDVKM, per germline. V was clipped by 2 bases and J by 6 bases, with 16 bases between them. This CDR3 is CASSLPKPGLSEAFF. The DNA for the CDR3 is TGTGCCAGCAGTTTACCCAAACCGGGACTCTCTGAAGCTTTCTTT.

CDR3 coding DNA: TGTGCCAGCAGCCTCAGTGAAAAACTGTTTTTT. Translating gives CASSLSEKLFF. The J gene is TRBJ1-4, the V gene TRBV3-1 (or the pseudogene TRBV3-2), with D uncertain. The germline CDR1 and CDR2 sequences are LGHDT and YNNKEL (reference sequence). V lost 4 bases and J 7 bases, leaving 4 bases between the germline ends. The CDR3 covers 11 residues.

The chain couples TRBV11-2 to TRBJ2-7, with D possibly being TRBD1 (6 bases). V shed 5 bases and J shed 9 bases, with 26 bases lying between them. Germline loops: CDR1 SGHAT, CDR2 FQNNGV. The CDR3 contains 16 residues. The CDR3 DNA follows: TGTGCCAGCAGCCCGGTTCGAGGATACACGGAAGGGGGGCAGTACTTC. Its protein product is CASSPVRGYTEGGQYF.

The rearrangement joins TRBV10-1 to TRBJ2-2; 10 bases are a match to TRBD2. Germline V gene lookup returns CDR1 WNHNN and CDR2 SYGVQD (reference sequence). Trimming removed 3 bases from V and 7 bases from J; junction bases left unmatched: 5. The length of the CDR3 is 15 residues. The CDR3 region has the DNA TGCGCCAGCAGTGATTCGCTAGCGGGAGACGGGGAGCTGTTTTTT. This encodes CASSDSLAGDGELFF.

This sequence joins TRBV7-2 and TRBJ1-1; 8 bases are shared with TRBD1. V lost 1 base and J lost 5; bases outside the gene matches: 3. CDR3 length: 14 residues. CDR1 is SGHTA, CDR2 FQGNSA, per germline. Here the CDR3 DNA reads TGTGCCAGCAGCTTAGGCAGGGGGCAGACTGAAGCTTTCTTT. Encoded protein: CASSLGRGQTEAFF.

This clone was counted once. CDR3 coding DNA: TGCGCCAGCAGCTTTACTGGGACACAGCAAGAGACCCAGTACTTC. Protein sequence: CASSFTGTQQETQYF. This chain joins TRBV5-1 and TRBJ2-5, with D possibly matching TRBD1 (6 bases). V gave up 2 bases and J gave up 2 bases, with 13 bases separating them. The CDR3 length is 15 residues. The germline CDR1 and CDR2 sequences are SGHRS and YFSETQ.

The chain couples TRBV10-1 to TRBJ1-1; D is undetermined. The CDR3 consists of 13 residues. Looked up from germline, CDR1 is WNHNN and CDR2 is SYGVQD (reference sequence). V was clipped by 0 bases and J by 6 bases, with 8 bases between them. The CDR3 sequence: CASSESRVSEAFF. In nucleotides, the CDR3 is TGCGCCAGCAGTGAGTCTCGAGTATCTGAAGCTTTCTTT.

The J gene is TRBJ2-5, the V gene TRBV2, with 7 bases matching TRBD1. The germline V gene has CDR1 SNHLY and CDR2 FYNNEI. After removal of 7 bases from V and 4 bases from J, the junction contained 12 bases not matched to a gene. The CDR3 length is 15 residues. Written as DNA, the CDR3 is TGTGCCAGCATGAAAGGGGGCAGGGTCTTAGAGACCCAGTACTTC. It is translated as CASMKGGRVLETQYF. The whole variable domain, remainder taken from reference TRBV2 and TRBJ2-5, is EPEVTQTPSHQVTQMGQEVILRCVPISNHLYFYWYRQILGQKVEFLVSFYNNEISEKSEIFDDQFSVERPDGSNFTLKIRSTKLEDSAMYFCASMKGGRVLETQYFGPGTRLLVL.

CDR3 sequence reads: CASQSGIAAFF. DNA for the CDR3: TGTGCCAGCCAGTCGGGGATCGCAGCTTTCTTT. The V and J genes are TRBV3-1 (or the pseudogene TRBV3-2) and TRBJ1-1, with unresolved D. Germline loops: CDR1 LGHDT, CDR2 YNNKEL (reference sequence). CDR3 length: 11 residues. The V end lost 8 bases, the J end lost 10 bases, and 14 bases lay between the germline ends.